Below are 28 T cell receptor beta chains sequenced from a single sample in a study of T cell responses to AZD1222 COVID-19 vaccine. TCRdb's copy holds only in-frame clones and misses some; the assay was immunoSEQ multiplex PCR. The sample lists about 67,000 clones, 80% to 90% occurring once. The sequenced sample was peripheral blood, obtained 28 days after the second AZD1222 dose. The receptors stem from an adult who received the AZD1222 COVID-19 vaccine.

The count of this clone is one. The chain combines TRBV7-9 with TRBJ1-1; possible D gene TRBD1, 6 bases. The germline gives CDR1 SEHNR, CDR2 FQNEAQ (reference sequence). CDR3 length: 15 residues. The V end was cut by 7 bases, the J end by 5 bases, with 20 bases between. The CDR3 reads CASTLGRGAKTEAFF. The CDR3 DNA sequence: TGTGCCAGCACCCTTGGGCGGGGGGCTAAAACTGAAGCTTTCTTT.

Here the CDR3 reads CASSPRVMNTEAFF. The DNA of the CDR3 is TGCGCCAGCAGCCCCAGGGTCATGAACACTGAAGCTTTCTTT. This rearrangement joins TRBV4-1 to TRBJ1-1; a weak D match, TRBD1 (5 bases). Germline loops: CDR1 MGHRA, CDR2 YSYEKL. The CDR3 sequence is 14 residues long. V dropped 4 bases and J dropped 0 bases, with 9 bases sitting between them.

This clone has a single count. The genes are TRBV19 and TRBJ2-5; 12 bases agree with TRBD2. This CDR3 region has 15 residues. The junction had 3 bases not matched to a gene; V was cut back by 2 bases and J by 5 bases. Germline CDR1 reads LNHDA; CDR2 reads SQIVND (reference sequence). The CDR3 bases are TGTGCCAGTAGTATACGGACTAGCGGGGAGGAGACCCAGTACTTC. Its translation: CASSIRTSGEETQYF.

About this clone: Germline is not matched at one junction end, which may reflect a read error. The chain links TRBV13 to TRBJ1-2, with a tentative D call TRBD1 (5 bases). The CDR3 length is 16 residues. CDR1 PRHDT and CDR2 FYEKMQ come from the germline V gene (reference sequence). CDR3 coding DNA: TGTGCCCGCAGCCGCCCGGGGGGGAGGGAAGGGTATGGCTACACCTTC. Residues: CARSRPGGREGYGYTF.

In DNA, the CDR3 is TGTGCCAGCTCACCAAGGACAGTGAGCTCTGGAAACACCATATATTTT. Translation: CASSPRTVSSGNTIYF. The chain combines TRBV18 with TRBJ1-3, with TRBD1 as a possible D gene (6 bases). The germline V gene has CDR1 KGHSH and CDR2 LQKENI. The CDR3 covers 16 residues. Between the trimmed V and J ends, which lost 2 bases and 0 bases, there was a span of 11 bases. The entire variable domain, with the rest obtained from reference TRBV18 and TRBJ1-3, is as follows: NAGVMQNPRHLVRRRGQEARLRCSPMKGHSHVYWYRQLPEEGLKFMVYLQKENIIDESGMPKERFSAEFPKEGPSILRIQQVVRGDSAAYFCASSPRTVSSGNTIYFGEGSWLTVV.

The CDR3 region has the DNA TGTGCCATCAGTGTGGTTCGCGCCTATGGCTACACCTTC. This translates into CAISVVRAYGYTF. The V and J genes are TRBV10-3 and TRBJ1-2; D gene unclear. CDR3 length: 13 amino acids. V was clipped by 4 bases and J by 4 bases, with 10 bases between them. Per germline, CDR1 ENHRY and CDR2 SYGVKD.

This clone came up once. The chain uses TRBV7-2 and TRBJ1-6; TRBD1 matches at 7 bases. The junction had 10 bases not matched to a gene; V was cut back by 5 bases and J by 0 bases. CDR3 length equals 18 residues. The germline V gene has CDR1 SGHTA and CDR2 FQGNSA. The CDR3 DNA sequence: TGTGCCAGCAGCACTAGGCCGGGACAGAACTCCTATAATTCACCCCTCCACTTT. Amino acid sequence: CASSTRPGQNSYNSPLHF.

The chain is built from TRBV5-3 and TRBJ1-2; D gene ambiguous. TRBV5-3 is an open reading frame whose function is uncertain. The CDR3 totals 16 residues. Trimming removed 0 bases from V and 0 bases from J, with 12 bases in between. The CDR3 DNA follows: TGTGCCAGAAGCTTGGTTATACAGATTTCTAACTATGGCTACACCTTC. This sequence encodes CARSLVIQISNYGYTF.

This chain links TRBV28 with TRBJ2-1; D remains unclear. Looked up from germline, CDR1 is MDHEN and CDR2 is SYDVKM. V was pared by 6 bases and J by 4 bases, with 10 bases between. The CDR3 extends over 13 amino acids. The CDR3 DNA sequence: TGTGCCAGCAGAAGGACGGAGTACAATGAGCAGTTCTTC. It specifies CASRRTEYNEQFF.

The rearrangement uses TRBV5-4 and TRBJ1-2; D unclear. V lost 0 bases and J lost 4, with 13 bases in between. The CDR3 totals 15 residues. CDR1 is SGHNT, CDR2 YYREEE, per germline (reference sequence). CDR3 sequence reads: CASSLDRFKVYGYTF. The DNA for the CDR3 is TGTGCCAGCAGCTTGGATAGGTTTAAGGTCTATGGCTACACCTTC.

This clone was seen only once. The V gene is TRBV27, the J gene TRBJ1-1; no clear D. Germline CDR1 is MNHEY and CDR2 is SMNVEV (reference sequence). The CDR3 covers 12 residues. The ends were cut back, 3 bases at V and 4 bases at J, with 6 bases in the middle. The CDR3 spells CASSFVGTEAFF. The CDR3 DNA reads TGTGCCAGCAGTTTCGTGGGCACTGAAGCTTTCTTT.

The CDR3, as DNA: TGTGCCAGCAGCTCAAACCCGGGACGGAGCATCACCCTCCACTTT. Translated, it gives CASSSNPGRSITLHF. The chain is built from TRBV5-6 and TRBJ1-6; D is possibly TRBD1 (5 bases). V was shortened by 3 bases and J by 14 bases, with 21 bases between the two germline ends. Germline V gene sequence: CDR1 SGHDT, CDR2 YYEEEE. The CDR3 is made up of 15 amino acids.

J is TRBJ2-5 and V is TRBV19; 12 bases are shared with TRBD1. Losses at the gene ends were 2 bases for V and 2 bases for J; bases not matched to a gene: 3. This CDR3 region has 16 residues. Germline values: CDR1 LNHDA, CDR2 SQIVND (reference sequence). CDR3 DNA: TGTGCCAGTAGTATACGGGACAGGGGGCCTCAAGAGACCCAGTACTTC. Translating gives CASSIRDRGPQETQYF.

V usage is TRBV6-5 and J usage is TRBJ2-7, with TRBD2 identical over 9 bases. The CDR3 is 14 residues long. Germline loops: CDR1 MNHEY, CDR2 SVGAGI. The trim removed 2 bases at V and 5 bases at J, leaving 4 bases unmatched. CDR3 sequence reads: CASSYLAGRHEQYF. The CDR3 DNA is TGTGCCAGCAGTTACCTAGCGGGGCGCCACGAGCAGTACTTC.

This clone was counted a few times. This rearrangement joins TRBV18 to TRBJ1-1; a weak D match, TRBD1 (6 bases). Germline V CDR1 and CDR2: KGHSH, LQKENI. V was clipped by 4 bases and J by 1 base, with 10 bases between them. This CDR3 contains 14 residues. The CDR3 DNA sequence: TGTGCCAGCTCACGAGGGGGGGAGAACACTGAAGCTTTCTTT. It codes for CASSRGGENTEAFF.

The J gene is TRBJ2-5, the V gene TRBV4-3, with 7 bases matching TRBD1. Germline V CDR1 and CDR2: LGHNA, YSLEER. CDR3 length equals 17 residues. Germline trimming cut 1 base from V and 1 base from J; bases unmatched to any gene: 9. The CDR3 DNA sequence: TGCGCCAGCAGCCAAGTATATCGACAGGGCCTCCAAGAGACCCAGTACTTC. It translates to CASSQVYRQGLQETQYF.

The chain carries TRBV7-2 and TRBJ2-6; D gene uncertain. Germline CDR1 reads SGHTA; CDR2 reads FQGNSA. Trimming removed 5 bases at V and 0 bases at J, with 5 bases between. This CDR3 spans 14 amino acids. The CDR3 DNA sequence: TGTGCCAGCAGCCCTAACTCTGGGGCCAACGTCCTGACTTTC. Its protein product is CASSPNSGANVLTF.

The chain carries TRBV19 and TRBJ1-6, with D tentatively TRBD1 (6 bases). From germline, CDR1 is LNHDA and CDR2 SQIVND (reference sequence). V gave up 2 bases and J gave up 6 bases, with 11 bases separating them. CDR3 length: 15 amino acids. The CDR3 here is CASSISARGNSPLHF. DNA of the CDR3: TGTGCCAGTAGTATATCGGCCAGGGGTAATTCACCCCTCCACTTT.

The V call is TRBV10-2, the J call TRBJ1-2; D unclear. This CDR3 spans 15 amino acids. The V and J ends lost 3 bases and 0 bases respectively, with 11 bases between them. The germline CDR1 and CDR2 sequences are WSHSY and SAAADI. CDR3 loop: CASSDRAITNYGYTF. CDR3 coding DNA: TGCGCCAGCAGTGATCGGGCGATAACTAACTATGGCTACACCTTC.

The V and J genes are TRBV4-2 and TRBJ1-1; a possible D gene is TRBD1 (5 bases). This CDR3 has 15 amino acids. The germline V gene has CDR1 LGHNA and CDR2 YNFKEQ. Trimming took off 4 bases at V and 0 bases at J, with 12 bases between the two ends. DNA for the CDR3: TGTGCCAGCAGCCGGGGGGATGGGATGAACACTGAAGCTTTCTTT. Translated, it gives CASSRGDGMNTEAFF.

The chain uses TRBV14 and TRBJ1-1; tentative D call: TRBD1 (6 bases). Germline assignment: CDR1 SGHDN and CDR2 FVKESK. CDR3 length equals 16 residues. V was cut by 4 bases and J by 0 bases, with 15 bases left in between. The CDR3 nucleotides read TGTGCCAGCAGCCTATCCGGGACAAACATGAACACTGAAGCTTTCTTT. It is translated as CASSLSGTNMNTEAFF.

This clone was found once. This chain uses TRBV15 with TRBJ2-2; D not resolved. There are 13 residues in the CDR3. V dropped 3 bases and J dropped 1 base, with 3 bases sitting between them. Germline CDR1 is LNHNV and CDR2 is YYDKDF (reference sequence). The CDR3 sequence: CATSSWNTGELFF. As DNA, the CDR3 is TGTGCCACCAGCAGTTGGAACACCGGGGAGCTGTTTTTT.

This sequence joins TRBV29-1 and TRBJ1-4; 7 positions agree with TRBD1. V trimming: 6 bases; J trimming: 3 bases; junction bases outside the gene matches: 7. Germline CDR1 SQVTM, CDR2 ANQGSEA. This CDR3 region has 14 residues. The CDR3, as DNA: TGCAGCGTAGCCCCGACAGGGTCTAATGAAAAACTGTTTTTT. Protein: CSVAPTGSNEKLFF.

By frequency in the sample, this clone is medium-sized (0.01 to 0.1%). The chain combines TRBV18 with TRBJ2-7; 7 nucleotides line up with TRBD1. This CDR3 has 15 residues. J was trimmed by 5 bases and V by 3 bases; bases with no gene match: 10. Germline V CDR1 and CDR2: KGHSH, LQKENI. The CDR3 here is CASSPQQGTIHEQYF. CDR3 coding DNA: TGTGCCAGCTCACCGCAACAGGGGACGATCCACGAGCAGTACTTC.

In its sample, this clone was seen a few times. The chain has TRBV15 and TRBJ2-7; D gene ambiguous. Germline assignment: CDR1 LNHNV and CDR2 YYDKDF (reference sequence). This CDR3 spans 16 amino acids. The ends were cut back, 3 bases at V and 3 bases at J, with 18 bases in the middle. CDR3 sequence (DNA): TGTGCCACCAGCAGTACCCTTCCGGCCGTCGTCTACGAGCAGTACTTC. It is translated as CATSSTLPAVVYEQYF.

The gene calls are TRBV18 and TRBJ1-2; tentative D call: TRBD1 (5 bases). Germline V gene sequence: CDR1 KGHSH, CDR2 LQKENI. The V and J ends lost 3 bases and 4 bases respectively, with 12 bases between them. The CDR3 is 14 residues long. CDR3 loop: CASSPDGQGYGYTF. The CDR3, as DNA: TGTGCCAGCTCACCGGACGGGCAGGGCTATGGCTACACCTTC.

The genes are TRBV5-8 and TRBJ1-4, with D unclear. Trimming took 0 bases from V and 7 from J, leaving 19 bases between them. This CDR3 contains 17 residues. Germline CDR1 and CDR2: SGHTS and YDEGEE. CDR3 bases: TGTGCCAGCAGCTTGGGCCTGGATGTGGCCGCGAGTGAAAAACTGTTTTTT. Encoded protein: CASSLGLDVAASEKLFF. Combining the CDR3 with reference TRBV5-8 and TRBJ1-4 gives the whole variable domain EAGVTQSPTHLIKTRGQQATLRCSPISGHTSVYWYQQALGLGLQFLLWYDEGEERNRGNFPPRFSGRQFPNYSSELNVNALELEDSALYLCASSLGLDVAASEKLFFGSGTQLSVL.

The V gene is TRBV30, the J gene TRBJ2-7, with TRBD1 matching over 7 bases. CDR1 GTSNPN and CDR2 SVGIG come from the germline V gene (reference sequence). V lost 1 base and J lost 4; bases outside the gene matches: 10. CDR3 length: 15 residues. The CDR3 coding sequence is TGTGCCTGGAGTGAATCCCCGGGACAGAATTACGAGCAGTACTTC. Encoded protein: CAWSESPGQNYEQYF.